This entry lists 4 T cell receptor beta chains sequenced from one sample in a study of T cell responses to AZD1222 COVID-19 vaccine. Data came from immunoSEQ multiplex PCR; TCRdb stores just in-frame clones and leaves some out. The sample contains tens of thousands of clones, around 80% of which appear only once. Source: peripheral blood, taken on day 0 of AZD1222 vaccination. All receptors come from an adult in good health.

The chain couples TRBV18 to TRBJ1-3, with TRBD1 as a possible D gene (5 bases). CDR3 size: 16 residues. Germline CDR1 is KGHSH and CDR2 is LQKENI. The V and J ends lost 4 bases and 0 bases respectively, with 13 bases between them. Here the CDR3 DNA reads TGTGCCAGCTCACGCCTTACAGGACACTCTGGAAACACCATATATTTT. Its translation is CASSRLTGHSGNTIYF. Based on the CDR3 plus reference TRBV18 and TRBJ1-3, the full variable domain is NAGVMQNPRHLVRRRGQEARLRCSPMKGHSHVYWYRQLPEEGLKFMVYLQKENIIDESGMPKERFSAEFPKEGPSILRIQQVVRGDSAAYFCASSRLTGHSGNTIYFGEGSWLTVV.

The chain carries TRBV20-1 and TRBJ1-1; D not resolved. Trimming took off 6 bases at V and 4 bases at J, with 9 bases between the two ends. Germline CDR1 reads DFQATT; CDR2 reads SNEGSKA (reference sequence). The CDR3 is made up of 11 amino acids. The CDR3 DNA reads TGCAGTGCCACTCTGGGCACTGAAGCTTTCTTT. This gives the protein CSATLGTEAFF.

The chain employs TRBV11-3 and TRBJ2-1, with 7 bases aligning to TRBD2. The V and J ends lost 4 bases and 8 bases, in that order; junction bases with no gene match: 14. CDR3 length equals 16 residues. Germline-derived CDR1 and CDR2 are SGHNT and YENEEA. CDR3 nucleotide sequence: TGTGCCAGCAGCTACTCTAGTGGGAGGGCCGTCGATGAGCAGTTCTTC. This codes for CASSYSSGRAVDEQFF.

The J gene is TRBJ2-7, the V gene TRBV5-1, with TRBD1 identical over 10 bases. The CDR3 consists of 18 residues. CDR1 and CDR2 from the germline V gene are SGHRS and YFSETQ. Trimming cost V 4 bases and J 3 bases; bases outside gene matches: 16. CDR3 nucleotide sequence: TGCGCCAGCAGCCGCCATCTTTTAACCGGGACAGGGGTCTACGAGCAGTACTTC. Protein sequence: CASSRHLLTGTGVYEQYF.